This T cell receptor (beta chain) was obtained from a study of cytomegalovirus exposure and HLA in healthy donors. On this clone: What it binds is not known.

The CDR3 sequence is 14 residues long. V trimming: 3 bases; J trimming: 2 bases; junction bases outside the gene matches: 3. Germline assignment: CDR1 SGDLS and CDR2 YYNGEE. The PCR had 60 Vbeta and 13 Jbeta primers. Assay used: immunoSEQ multiplex PCR; TCRdb lists only in-frame clones, some missing. The table records hundreds of thousands of clones, about 82% of them present only once. Overall study findings and caveats: Cytomegalovirus-associated status was assigned to around 160 TCR beta chains.

The chain links TRBV9 to TRBJ2-5; 8 bases are shared with TRBD2. Material: PBMCs. The sequence was obtained from a man aged 25-40 years in good health and CMV-seronegative. CDR3 nucleotide sequence: TGTGCCAGCAGCGCCGGACTAGCTCAAGAGACCCAGTACTTC. Encoded protein: CASSAGLAQETQYF.